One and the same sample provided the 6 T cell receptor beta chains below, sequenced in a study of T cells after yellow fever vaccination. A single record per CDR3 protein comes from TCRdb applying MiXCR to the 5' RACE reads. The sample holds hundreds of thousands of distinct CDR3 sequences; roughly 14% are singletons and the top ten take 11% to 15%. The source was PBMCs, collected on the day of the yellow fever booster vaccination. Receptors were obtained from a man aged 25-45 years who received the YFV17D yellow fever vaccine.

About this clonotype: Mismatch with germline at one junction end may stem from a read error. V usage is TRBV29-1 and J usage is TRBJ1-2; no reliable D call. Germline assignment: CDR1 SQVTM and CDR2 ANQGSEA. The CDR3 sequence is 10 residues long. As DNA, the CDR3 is TGCAGCGTTGGAGTCTGGGAACACCAGTTC. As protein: CSVGVWEHQF.

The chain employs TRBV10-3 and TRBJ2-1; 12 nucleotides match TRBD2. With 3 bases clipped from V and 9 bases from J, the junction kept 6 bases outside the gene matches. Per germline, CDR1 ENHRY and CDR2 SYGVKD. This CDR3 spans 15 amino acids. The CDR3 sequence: CAISDASGRASEQFF. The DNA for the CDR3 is TGTGCCATCAGTGATGCTAGCGGGAGGGCTAGTGAGCAGTTCTTC.

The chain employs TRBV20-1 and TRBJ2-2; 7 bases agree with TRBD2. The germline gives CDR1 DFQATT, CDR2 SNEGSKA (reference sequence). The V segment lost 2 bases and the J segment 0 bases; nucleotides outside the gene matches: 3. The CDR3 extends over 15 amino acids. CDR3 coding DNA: TGCAGTGCTAGATCTAGCGGAGCGAACACCGGGGAGCTGTTTTTT. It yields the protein CSARSSGANTGELFF.

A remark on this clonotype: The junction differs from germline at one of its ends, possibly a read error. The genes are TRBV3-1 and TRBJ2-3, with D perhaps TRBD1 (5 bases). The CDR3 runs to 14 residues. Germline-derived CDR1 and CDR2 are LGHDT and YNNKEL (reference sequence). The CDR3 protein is CASSFLDSTDTQYF. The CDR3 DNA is TGTGCCAGCAGCTTTTTAGACAGCACGGATACGCAGTATTTT.

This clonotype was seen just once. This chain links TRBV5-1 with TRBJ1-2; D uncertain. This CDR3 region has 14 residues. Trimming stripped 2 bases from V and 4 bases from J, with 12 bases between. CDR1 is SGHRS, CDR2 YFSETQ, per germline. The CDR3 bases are TGCGCCAGCAGCTTTGGGAGACGGGCCTATGGCTACACCTTC. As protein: CASSFGRRAYGYTF.

The CDR3 sequence is CSARPGLSLGEQFF. CDR3 coding DNA: TGCAGTGCTCGGCCGGGACTGTCTTTAGGTGAGCAGTTCTTC. V is TRBV20-1 and J is TRBJ2-1; possible D gene TRBD2, 6 bases. There are 14 residues in the CDR3. CDR1 and CDR2 (germline): DFQATT, SNEGSKA (reference sequence). V lost 5 bases and J 9 bases, leaving 20 bases between the germline ends.